These T cell receptor beta chains were read from a single sample in a study of blood T cell repertoires in COVID-19. Sequencing used immunoSEQ multiplex PCR; TCRdb keeps in-frame clones, though not all of them. The sample holds about 200,000 clones, approximately 87% seen once. Source material: peripheral blood. The source of these receptors is a woman in her 70s with acute or convalescent COVID-19. The CDR3 runs from the conserved cysteine through the conserved F or W. A D gene is named only where the DNA matches it firmly. Rows give clone size only sometimes, using once, few, many, or a class for an expanded clone.

d_call | j_call | v_call | clone_size | cdr3_nt | cdr3_aa
. | TRBJ1-2 | TRBV5-4 | . | TGTGCCAGCAGCTTGGAGTGGTCTCGGGGGGCGTATGGCTACACCTTC | CASSLEWSRGAYGYTF
. | TRBJ2-1 | TRBV2 | . | TGTGCCAGAACCCCAGGGGTTAGAAGTGAGCAGTTCTTC | CARTPGVRSEQFF
. | TRBJ1-5 | TRBV6-5 | . | TGTGCCAGCAGCCTCACAGGCCGAAGCAATCAGCCCCAGCATTTT | CASSLTGRSNQPQHF
TRBD1 | TRBJ1-1 | TRBV6-5 | once | TGTGCCAGCAGAGCGACAGGGATCGGTGAAGCTTTCTTT | CASRATGIGEAFF
TRBD1 | TRBJ1-1 | TRBV6-5 | . | TGTGCCAGCAGTTACAGGGGGACAGTGAACACTGAAGCTTTCTTT | CASSYRGTVNTEAFF
. | TRBJ1-5 | TRBV7-9 | . | TGTGCCAGCAGCCGGGATAGCAATCAGCCCCAGCATTTT | CASSRDSNQPQHF
TRBD1 | TRBJ1-2 | TRBV5-4 | . | TGTGCCAGCAGCTACCTTCTACAGGGGATCGGTGGCTACACCTTC | CASSYLLQGIGGYTF
TRBD1 | TRBJ1-5 | TRBV10-2 | . | TGCGCCAGCAGTATTTCGGGACAGCCATCTAGCAATCAGCCCCAGCATTTT | CASSISGQPSSNQPQHF
TRBD1 | TRBJ1-3 | TRBV11-2 | . | TGTGCCAGCAGCCCGTGGACAGGGGGCTTCTCTGGAAACACCATATATTTT | CASSPWTGGFSGNTIYF
. | TRBJ1-1 | TRBV2 | . | TGTGCCAGCAGTGCGACAGTGAACACTGAAGCTTTCTTT | CASSATVNTEAFF
TRBD2 | TRBJ2-7 | TRBV7-2 | . | TGTGCCAGCAGCTCGAGACTAGCGGGGGGGTCATACGAGCAGTACTTC | CASSSRLAGGSYEQYF
TRBD1 | TRBJ2-3 | TRBV19 | . | TGTGCCAGTAGTATAGGGACAGGCGTTAGCACAGATACGCAGTATTTT | CASSIGTGVSTDTQYF
. | TRBJ1-2 | TRBV5-5 | . | TGTGCCAGCAGCTTGGAGGCAGGATTCTATGGCTACACCTTC | CASSLEAGFYGYTF
. | TRBJ2-3 | TRBV12-5 | . | TGTGCTAGTGCCGCATCAGGCACAGATACGCAGTATTTT | CASAASGTDTQYF
. | TRBJ2-1 | TRBV19 | once | TGTGCCAGTAGTAGGAGGGGCGGGAAAGAGGTAAATGAGCAGTTCTTC | CASSRRGGKEVNEQFF
. | TRBJ2-5 | TRBV4-3 | . | TGCGCCAGCAGCCAAGATCCCAGGGGAGAGACCCAGTACTTC | CASSQDPRGETQYF
TRBD2 | TRBJ2-7 | TRBV5-4 | . | TGTGCCACCCGACGACACCGGACTAGCGGGCTTGAGACCTACGAGCAGTACTTC | CATRRHRTSGLETYEQYF
. | TRBJ2-7 | TRBV5-4 | . | TGTGCCAGCAGCTTTGACTATTCTGGCGAGCAGTACTTC | CASSFDYSGEQYF
. | TRBJ1-2 | TRBV7-2 | once | TGTGCCAGCAGCCCGCGGGCCATTTTGGTTGATGGCTACACCTTC | CASSPRAILVDGYTF
. | TRBJ1-5 | TRBV7-9 | . | TGTGCCAGCAGCTTAGGGGCGGGGTCCGCAGAGCCCCAGCATTTT | CASSLGAGSAEPQHF